This T cell receptor beta chain is from a study of OX40 agonist ivuxolimab in advanced cancers. Study at large: Patients were infused with ivuxolimab every 2 weeks at 0.01 to 10 mg/kg. Dose-escalation patients were diagnosed with hepatocellular carcinoma, melanoma, renal cell cancer or head and neck cancer.

Researchers took blood at baseline, on cycle 4 day 1, and on cycle 7 day 1. Trimming at V came to 2 bases and at J to 4 bases, leaving 4 bases not matched to a gene. CDR3 size: 14 residues. CDR1 and CDR2 from the germline V gene are SGHDT and YYEEEE. In regard to this clone: Its target is not known.

Whole-study findings and limits: CD8+ T cells (on average) carried more expanded clones than CD4+ T cells.

Sequencing used immunoSEQ multiplex PCR; TCRdb keeps in-frame clones, though not all of them. The table records tens of thousands of clones, less than 90% of them present only once. This TCR was sampled from an adult with an advanced solid tumor such as melanoma, head and neck, liver or kidney cancer. Source: CD4+ or CD8+ T cells sorted from blood, taken in a trial of the OX40 agonist ivuxolimab. The gene calls are TRBV5-6 and TRBJ2-5; 8 bases map to TRBD1. CDR3 nucleotides: TGTGCCAGCAGCTTCATACAGGGGGGAGAGACCCAGTACTTC. Amino acids: CASSFIQGGETQYF. Complete variable domain (other parts from reference TRBV5-6 and TRBJ2-5): DAGVTQSPTHLIKTRGQQVTLRCSPKSGHDTVSWYQQALGQGPQFIFQYYEEEERQRGNFPDRFSGHQFPNYSSELNVNALLLGDSALYLCASSFIQGGETQYFGPGTRLLVL.